This TCR beta chain was observed in a study of OX40 agonist ivuxolimab in advanced cancers. The CDR3 covers 16 residues. Germline V gene lookup returns CDR1 MGHRA and CDR2 YSYEKL. The trim removed 3 bases at V and 2 bases at J, leaving 5 bases unmatched. Sequenced by immunoSEQ multiplex PCR; TCRdb stores in-frame clones only, minus some. The repertoire has 70,000 to 100,000 clones, about 88% of them found once; the top ten carry around 0.4%. V usage is TRBV4-1 and J usage is TRBJ2-3, with 10 bases identical to TRBD1. This sample comprised CD4+ or CD8+ T cells sorted from blood, obtained in a trial of the OX40 agonist ivuxolimab. The TCR was taken from an adult with an advanced solid tumor such as melanoma, head and neck, liver or kidney cancer. CDR3 region: CASSHPTGGLTDTQYF. The DNA of the CDR3 is TGCGCCAGCAGCCATCCGACAGGGGGCCTCACAGATACGCAGTATTTT.